The 32 T cell receptor beta chains below all came from one sample that was sequenced in a study of blood T cell repertoires in COVID-19. The assay was immunoSEQ multiplex PCR, and TCRdb's table has in-frame clones only and misses some. The sample gives about 250,000 clones, roughly 80% of which show up once; about 5% is in the top ten. The sample was PBMCs or T cells enriched from blood (not recorded which). The receptors shown here come from a man between 35 and 55 years old who had been exposed to COVID-19.

This clone was observed many times. V gene TRBV5-1 combines with J gene TRBJ1-3; D is uncertain. Trimming stripped 5 bases from V and 2 bases from J, with 14 bases between. Germline-derived CDR1 and CDR2 are SGHRS and YFSETQ. CDR3 length: 15 amino acids. CDR3 residues: CASRVADSTGNTIYF. The CDR3 bases are TGCGCCAGCAGGGTTGCAGACTCGACTGGAAACACCATATATTTT.

The chain carries TRBV7-6 and TRBJ2-2; maybe TRBD1 (6 bases). The CDR3 loop spans 13 amino acids. In germline, CDR1 is SGHVS, CDR2 FNYEAQ. V lost 5 bases, J lost 6 bases, and 10 bases lay in between. The CDR3 region has the DNA TGTGCCAGCAGCCCAGGGGTGCCCGGGGAGCTGTTTTTT. Protein product: CASSPGVPGELFF.

The chain is built from TRBV25-1 and TRBJ2-5, with TRBD2 as a possible D gene (6 bases). CDR3 length equals 13 residues. CDR1 is MGHDK, CDR2 SYGVNS, per germline. The V end was cut by 6 bases, the J end by 4 bases, with 12 bases between. The CDR3 bases are TGTGCCAGCAGCCCCGGGGGAGGAGAGACCCAGTACTTC. Translation gives CASSPGGGETQYF.

The chain links TRBV6-5 to TRBJ2-7; D call uncertain. Germline V CDR1 and CDR2: MNHEY, SVGAGI. Trimming took off 8 bases at V and 6 bases at J, with 14 bases between the two ends. This CDR3 is 12 amino acids long. The CDR3 reads CASLVASPEQYF. DNA of the CDR3: TGTGCCAGCCTAGTCGCATCCCCCGAGCAGTACTTC.

This chain links TRBV4-1 with TRBJ1-6; D not certain. The germline V and J ends were trimmed by 0 bases and 7 bases, with 22 bases remaining between them. The germline V gene encodes CDR1 MGHRA and CDR2 YSYEKL. CDR3 length: 19 amino acids. CDR3 residues: CASSQDTEAFLYRNSPLHF. In DNA form, the CDR3 reads TGCGCCAGCAGCCAAGACACTGAGGCGTTCCTCTATAGGAATTCACCCCTCCACTTT.

The chain couples TRBV19 to TRBJ2-3, with 12 nucleotides matching TRBD2. There are 15 residues in the CDR3. The germline gives CDR1 LNHDA, CDR2 SQIVND (reference sequence). V shed 7 bases, J shed 7 bases, and the junction held 9 bases outside the gene matches. CDR3 in amino acids: CASTRLAGGGNTQYF. CDR3 in DNA: TGTGCCAGTACCCGCCTAGCGGGAGGGGGGAATACGCAGTATTTT. Complete variable domain (other parts from reference TRBV19 and TRBJ2-3): DGGITQSPKYLFRKEGQNVTLSCEQNLNHDAMYWYRQDPGQGLRLIYYSQIVNDFQKGDIAEGYSVSREKKESFPLTVTSAQKNPTAFYLCASTRLAGGGNTQYFGPGTRLTVL.

The rearrangement uses TRBV20-1 and TRBJ2-4, with 8 nucleotides matching TRBD2. Germline V lookup: CDR1 DFQATT, CDR2 SNEGSKA (reference sequence). CDR3 length: 17 residues. J gave up 1 base and V 3 bases, and 11 bases lay outside the gene matches. CDR3 region: CSASYGRAVWAKNIQYF. The CDR3 coding sequence is TGCAGTGCTAGTTACGGGAGGGCCGTGTGGGCCAAAAACATTCAGTACTTC.

This chain joins TRBV12-3 or TRBV12-4 and TRBJ1-2, with a possible D match to TRBD1 (6 bases). The ends were cut back, 6 bases at V and 8 bases at J, with 13 bases in the middle. The CDR3 has 12 amino acids. The CDR3: CASRSQGRGYTF. The CDR3 DNA reads TGTGCCAGCAGGTCCCAGGGGCGAGGCTACACCTTC.

This sequence joins TRBV18 and TRBJ2-5, with 7 bases lining up with TRBD1. CDR1 is KGHSH, CDR2 LQKENI, per germline. The J segment lost 0 bases and the V segment lost 8 bases, leaving 9 bases of the junction unmatched. This CDR3 is built from 15 residues. The CDR3 DNA reads as TGTGCCAGCACTGACAGGGTTTCGTACCAAGAGACCCAGTACTTC. Translating it yields CASTDRVSYQETQYF.

This chain joins TRBV5-4 and TRBJ1-2; 7 bases line up with TRBD1. The germline CDR1 and CDR2 sequences are SGHNT and YYREEE (reference sequence). The J segment lost 8 bases and the V segment lost 1 base, leaving 14 bases of the junction unmatched. The CDR3 has 16 residues. CDR3: CASSLYALRDRGGYTF. DNA of the CDR3: TGTGCCAGCAGCTTGTATGCTCTCCGGGACAGAGGAGGCTACACCTTC. The variable domain in full, completed from reference TRBV5-4 and TRBJ1-2, reads ETGVTQSPTHLIKTRGQQVTLRCSSQSGHNTVSWYQQALGQGPQFIFQYYREEENGRGNFPPRFSGLQFPNYSSELNVNALELDDSALYLCASSLYALRDRGGYTFGSGTRLTVV.

J is TRBJ2-7 and V is TRBV11-2, with D possibly matching TRBD1 (6 bases). This CDR3 has 11 residues. The V end lost 4 bases, the J end lost 8 bases, and 9 bases lay between the germline ends. CDR1 is SGHAT and CDR2 is FQNNGV in the germline V gene. DNA for the CDR3: TGTGCCAGCAGCTCAGGACAGCAGCAGTACTTC. Its protein product is CASSSGQQQYF.

The chain uses TRBV5-1 and TRBJ2-7; 9 nucleotides agree with TRBD2. Germline V lookup: CDR1 SGHRS, CDR2 YFSETQ. The CDR3 has 16 amino acids. Unmatched junction bases numbered 8, after V lost 0 bases and J lost 4 bases. CDR3 in DNA: TGCGCCAGCAGCTTGGTTCTGGGTAGCGGGAGTTACGAGCAGTACTTC. This translates into CASSLVLGSGSYEQYF.

The J gene is TRBJ2-5, the V gene TRBV24-1; the D gene is possibly TRBD2 (5 bases). This CDR3 contains 15 residues. Trimming took 4 bases from V and 1 from J, leaving 12 bases between them. From germline, CDR1 is KGHDR and CDR2 SFDVKD. The DNA for the CDR3 is TGTGCCACCAGTGACCCCCGCGGGCCCCAAGAGACCCAGTACTTC. Translation gives CATSDPRGPQETQYF.

This clone was recorded only once. V gene TRBV10-3 combines with J gene TRBJ2-7; 7 bases are shared with TRBD1. CDR1 ENHRY and CDR2 SYGVKD come from the germline V gene. Trimming at V came to 10 bases and at J to 0 bases, leaving 6 bases not matched to a gene. The CDR3 consists of 13 residues. Here the CDR3 DNA reads TGTGCCACCTTCGGGGACAGCTCCTACGAGCAGTACTTC. Protein product: CATFGDSSYEQYF.

This chain joins TRBV2 and TRBJ2-5; perhaps TRBD2 as D (5 bases). V dropped 7 bases and J dropped 2 bases, with 20 bases sitting between them. This CDR3 has 16 amino acids. From germline, CDR1 is SNHLY and CDR2 FYNNEI. The CDR3 coding sequence is TGTGCCAGCACAAGGTCGTTAGCGAATGGGCAAGAGACCCAGTACTTC. Amino acids: CASTRSLANGQETQYF.

V and J are TRBV30 and TRBJ2-7; D might be TRBD1 (6 bases). CDR1 and CDR2 from the germline V gene are GTSNPN and SVGIG (reference sequence). This CDR3 is built from 13 residues. Trimming left V 5 bases short and J 4 bases short, with 15 bases between. CDR3 DNA: TGTGCCTGGGAACAGGGAGTGGAATACGAGCAGTACTTC. This codes for CAWEQGVEYEQYF. Drawing the rest from reference TRBV30 and TRBJ2-7, the complete variable domain is SQTIHQWPATLVQPVGSPLSLECTVEGTSNPNLYWYRQAAGRGLQLLFYSVGIGQISSEVPQNLSASRPQDRQFILSSKKLLLSDSGFYLCAWEQGVEYEQYFGPGTRLTVT.

Only one count was recorded for this clone. The chain uses TRBV18 and TRBJ2-7; 12 nucleotides agree with TRBD2. CDR1 is KGHSH, CDR2 LQKENI, per germline. This CDR3 comprises 16 residues. The V segment lost 3 bases and the J segment 2 bases; nucleotides outside the gene matches: 5. CDR3 nucleotide sequence: TGTGCCAGCTCACCTACCGGGACTAGCGGGCCCTACGAGCAGTACTTC. Its protein product is CASSPTGTSGPYEQYF.

This CDR3 is CASSEQMGDQKGDTF. The CDR3 DNA sequence: TGTGCCAGCAGTGAACAGATGGGGGATCAGAAGGGGGACACCTTC. The chain has TRBV2 and TRBJ1-2, with a possible D match to TRBD1 (6 bases). Germline V gives CDR1 SNHLY, CDR2 FYNNEI. The CDR3 totals 15 residues. V lost 2 bases, J lost 12 bases, and 22 bases lay in between. The full variable domain, completed using reference TRBV2 and TRBJ1-2, is EPEVTQTPSHQVTQMGQEVILRCVPISNHLYFYWYRQILGQKVEFLVSFYNNEISEKSEIFDDQFSVERPDGSNFTLKIRSTKLEDSAMYFCASSEQMGDQKGDTFGSGTRLTVV.

This chain links TRBV11-2 with TRBJ1-5; a possible D gene is TRBD1 (5 bases). The CDR3 extends over 14 amino acids. With 1 base removed from V and 2 bases from J, the gap between germline ends came to 6 bases. Per germline, CDR1 SGHAT and CDR2 FQNNGV. The CDR3 DNA follows: TGTGCCAGCAGCTTAGGGGGGGGCAATCAGCCCCAGCATTTT. It translates to CASSLGGGNQPQHF.

The chain combines TRBV11-2 with TRBJ1-1; D is possibly TRBD1 (6 bases). From germline, CDR1 is SGHAT and CDR2 FQNNGV. V was cut by 4 bases and J by 1 base, with 10 bases left in between. The CDR3 is 14 residues long. The CDR3 reads CASSSGTQNTEAFF. CDR3 in DNA: TGTGCCAGCAGCTCCGGGACACAGAACACTGAAGCTTTCTTT.

This clone was picked up a small number of times. As DNA, the CDR3 is TGTGCCAGCAGAGAACAGGGCCATGGCACTGAAGCTTTCTTT. Residues: CASREQGHGTEAFF. The chain joins TRBV7-2 to TRBJ1-1; tentatively, D is TRBD1 (6 bases). The V end lost 6 bases, the J end lost 4 bases, and 15 bases lay between the germline ends. This CDR3 contains 14 residues. Germline V gene lookup returns CDR1 SGHTA and CDR2 FQGNSA.

This clone was seen only once. This rearrangement joins TRBV7-2 to TRBJ2-3, with TRBD1 identical over 9 bases. The CDR3 covers 15 residues. Unmatched junction bases numbered 9, after V lost 5 bases and J lost 6 bases. Germline V gene lookup returns CDR1 SGHTA and CDR2 FQGNSA. CDR3 nucleotides: TGTGCCAGCAGCCCAGGGACAGGGCCCTTTGATACGCAGTATTTT. Its translation: CASSPGTGPFDTQYF.

V gene TRBV30 combines with J gene TRBJ1-2; D call uncertain. Germline V gene sequence: CDR1 GTSNPN, CDR2 SVGIG (reference sequence). V lost 0 bases and J 7 bases, leaving 9 bases between the germline ends. The CDR3 has 12 amino acids. The CDR3 DNA follows: TGTGCCTGGAGTGTTTCCGGGGTTGGCTACACCTTC. Encoded protein: CAWSVSGVGYTF. The full variable domain, its missing parts supplied by reference TRBV30 and TRBJ1-2, is SQTIHQWPATLVQPVGSPLSLECTVEGTSNPNLYWYRQAAGRGLQLLFYSVGIGQISSEVPQNLSASRPQDRQFILSSKKLLLSDSGFYLCAWSVSGVGYTFGSGTRLTVV.

The V gene is TRBV24-1, the J gene TRBJ2-3; 9 nucleotides agree with TRBD1. Germline loops: CDR1 KGHDR, CDR2 SFDVKD. Trimming at V came to 4 bases and at J to 2 bases, leaving 12 bases not matched to a gene. The CDR3 sequence is 18 residues long. DNA of the CDR3: TGTGCCACCAGTGACCGCCGACTCGGGACAGGGACCACAGATACGCAGTATTTT. Translation: CATSDRRLGTGTTDTQYF.

This chain uses TRBV7-2 with TRBJ2-7, with a weak D call TRBD1 (6 bases). The CDR3 consists of 15 residues. Germline CDR1 and CDR2: SGHTA and FQGNSA. V lost 3 bases to trimming and J lost 1 base, with 13 bases between them. The CDR3 DNA sequence: TGTGCCAGCAGCTTGAACGCAGGGGTGTCCTACGAGCAGTACTTC. Translation: CASSLNAGVSYEQYF. Together with reference TRBV7-2 and TRBJ2-7, the CDR3 gives the full variable domain: GAGVSQSPSNKVTEKGKDVELRCDPISGHTALYWYRQSLGQGLEFLIYFQGNSAPDKSGLPSDRFSAERTGGSVSTLTIQRTQQEDSAVYLCASSLNAGVSYEQYFGPGTRLTVT.

This chain uses TRBV19 with TRBJ1-1, with D possibly being TRBD1 (6 bases). V dropped 5 bases and J dropped 0 bases, with 10 bases sitting between them. The CDR3 spans 14 residues. CDR1 is LNHDA, CDR2 SQIVND, per germline (reference sequence). Written as DNA, the CDR3 is TGTGCCAGTAGTTACACAGGGATGAACACTGAAGCTTTCTTT. Amino acid sequence: CASSYTGMNTEAFF.

V is TRBV30 and J is TRBJ2-1; tentative D call: TRBD2 (7 bases). This CDR3 is built from 14 residues. CDR1 is GTSNPN, CDR2 SVGIG, per germline (reference sequence). The V end was cut by 4 bases, the J end by 2 bases, with 12 bases between. The CDR3 sequence: CAWNRGRAYNEQFF. Here the CDR3 DNA reads TGTGCCTGGAATAGGGGGAGGGCCTACAATGAGCAGTTCTTC.

J is TRBJ1-1 and V is TRBV9; 7 bases are shared with TRBD1. V was clipped by 3 bases and J by 4 bases; unmatched bases: 9. The CDR3 is made up of 15 amino acids. CDR1 and CDR2 from the germline V gene are SGDLS and YYNGEE. CDR3 in DNA: TGTGCCAGCAGCGGTTCTCAGGGGGTCGGCACTGAAGCTTTCTTT. This gives the protein CASSGSQGVGTEAFF.

The chain couples TRBV18 to TRBJ2-7; D is perhaps TRBD1 (5 bases). Germline V gene sequence: CDR1 KGHSH, CDR2 LQKENI. The ends were cut back, 5 bases at V and 4 bases at J, with 15 bases in the middle. This CDR3 has 14 amino acids. CDR3 nucleotide sequence: TGTGCCAGCTCAAGAGACAGCGTGCGATACGAGCAGTACTTC. Translated, it gives CASSRDSVRYEQYF.

The chain recombines TRBV6-1 with TRBJ2-2; a weak D match, TRBD2 (6 bases). This CDR3 region has 15 residues. Germline CDR1 reads MNHNS; CDR2 reads SASEGT. Trimming took off 2 bases at V and 9 bases at J, with 16 bases between the two ends. The CDR3 DNA is TGTGCCAGCAGTGAATTAGTCGTTGGGACTCGGGAGCTGTTTTTT. Amino acids: CASSELVVGTRELFF.

The rearrangement joins TRBV7-6 to TRBJ2-1, with 10 bases lining up with TRBD2. V shed 5 bases, J shed 6 bases, and the junction held 13 bases outside the gene matches. Germline V gene lookup returns CDR1 SGHVS and CDR2 FNYEAQ. The CDR3 has 17 amino acids. The DNA for the CDR3 is TGTGCCAGCAGCGAATTAGCGGGAGGTTTTTCGGCCAATGAGCAGTTCTTC. Its protein is CASSELAGGFSANEQFF.

The gene calls are TRBV19 and TRBJ2-5; D is ambiguous. Trimming removed 2 bases at V and 5 bases at J, with 6 bases between. The CDR3 is 12 amino acids. Germline V gene data show CDR1 as LNHDA and CDR2 as SQIVND (reference sequence). In DNA, the CDR3 is TGTGCCAGTAGTATAATCGGGGAGACCCAGTACTTC. This translates into CASSIIGETQYF.